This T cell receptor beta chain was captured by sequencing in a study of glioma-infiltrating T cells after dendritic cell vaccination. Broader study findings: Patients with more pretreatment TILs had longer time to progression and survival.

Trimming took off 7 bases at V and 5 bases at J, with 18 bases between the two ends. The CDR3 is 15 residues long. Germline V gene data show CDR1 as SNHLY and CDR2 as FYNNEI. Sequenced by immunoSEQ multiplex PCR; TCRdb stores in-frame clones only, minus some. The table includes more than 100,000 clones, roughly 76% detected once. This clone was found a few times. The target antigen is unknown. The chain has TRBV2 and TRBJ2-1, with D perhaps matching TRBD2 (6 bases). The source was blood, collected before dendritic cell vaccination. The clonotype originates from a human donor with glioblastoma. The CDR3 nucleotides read TGTGCCAGCACGCGGGGTCCACTCGGGGACAATGAGCAGTTCTTC. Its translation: CASTRGPLGDNEQFF.